This T cell receptor beta chain stems from a study of blood T cells in healthy people across ages. Study conclusions and caveats: Getting older went along with TCR beta diversity per million T cells dropping roughly linearly. Diversity figures based on one million T cells were deemed too low.

The germline CDR1 and CDR2 sequences are SGHRS and YFSETQ. This CDR3 contains 15 residues. Trimming stripped 3 bases from V and 5 bases from J, with 14 bases between. PBMCs numbering at least 6.5 million were isolated per sample. The authors ran a second PCR of roughly 7 to 11 cycles using a sample-barcoded 5' primer and a J-beta primer mix. The authors tagged each cDNA molecule using a template-switch adaptor with 12 random nucleotides. TCRdb redid the calling of the 5' RACE reads with MiXCR, one entry per CDR3 protein. The sample carries fewer than 2 million distinct CDR3 sequences, 39% recorded once. For this clonotype: The antigen is not known.

The clonotype comes from a human donor in good health. Sequencing input: blood. The chain combines TRBV5-1 with TRBJ1-4; no reliable D call. The CDR3 protein is CASSSTRAENEKLFF. In nucleotides, the CDR3 is TGCGCCAGCAGCTCGACCCGAGCGGAAAATGAAAAACTGTTTTTT.